This note documents a single T cell receptor beta chain sequence. The antigen is undetermined. Within the sample, other DNA sequences also encode this same CDR3. V gave up 4 bases and J gave up 5 bases; unmatched junction bases: 6. Germline V lookup: CDR1 MDHEN, CDR2 SYDVKM. The CDR3 loop spans 14 amino acids. The naive CD8 population came from CD45RO-negative cells selected for CCR7, without terminally differentiated effector memory CD45RA+ cells. Every subset had its genomic DNA shared out evenly among several immunoSEQ plates. Per the original methods: ImmunoSEQ sequences covered only the junction and lacked quality scores; filtering therefore differed. Assay: immunoSEQ multiplex PCR; the TCRdb copy retains only in-frame clones and omits some. From that table come the V and J calls and clone size; the DNA was used to work out D and trimming. The table shows about 2.1 million clones, with roughly 91% occurring only once.

The data stem from a study of shared clonotypes between healthy human individuals. Study-level results: Only blood samples were collected, and tissue repertoires likely differ.

This TCR came from a man aged 18-30 years in good health. Some clones in this sample may be carry-over from other donors' samples. The sequenced sample consisted of naive CD8+ T cells from PBMCs. The chain couples TRBV28 to TRBJ2-7; 9 bases match TRBD1. The CDR3 nucleotides read TGTGCCAGCAGTTCCGGGACAGGGAGCCACGAGCAGTACTTC. Protein product: CASSSGTGSHEQYF.